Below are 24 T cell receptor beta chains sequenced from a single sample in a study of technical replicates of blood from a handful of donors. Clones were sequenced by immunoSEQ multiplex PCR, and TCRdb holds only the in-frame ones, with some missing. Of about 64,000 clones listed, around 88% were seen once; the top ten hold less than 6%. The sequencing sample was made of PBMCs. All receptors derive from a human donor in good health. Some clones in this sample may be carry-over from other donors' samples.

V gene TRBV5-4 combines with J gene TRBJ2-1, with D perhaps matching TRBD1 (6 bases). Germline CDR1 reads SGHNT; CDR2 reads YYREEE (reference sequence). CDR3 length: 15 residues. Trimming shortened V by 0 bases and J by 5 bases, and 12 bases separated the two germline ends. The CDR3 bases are TGTGCCAGCAGCTTGGCTGGACAGAATAACAATGAGCAGTTCTTC. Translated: CASSLAGQNNNEQFF.

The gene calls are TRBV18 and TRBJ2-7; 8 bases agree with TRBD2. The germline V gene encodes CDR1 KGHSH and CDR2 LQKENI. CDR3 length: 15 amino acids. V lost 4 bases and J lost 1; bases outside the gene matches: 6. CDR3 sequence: CASSRGAGESYEQYF. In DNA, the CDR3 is TGTGCCAGCTCACGAGGAGCGGGGGAGTCCTACGAGCAGTACTTC.

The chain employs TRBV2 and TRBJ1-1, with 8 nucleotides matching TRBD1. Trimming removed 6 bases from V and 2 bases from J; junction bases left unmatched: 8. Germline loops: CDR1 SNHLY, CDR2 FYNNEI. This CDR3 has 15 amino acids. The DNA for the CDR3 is TGTGCCAGCAGCCCGGAAGGGACAGGCAACACTGAAGCTTTCTTT. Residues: CASSPEGTGNTEAFF.

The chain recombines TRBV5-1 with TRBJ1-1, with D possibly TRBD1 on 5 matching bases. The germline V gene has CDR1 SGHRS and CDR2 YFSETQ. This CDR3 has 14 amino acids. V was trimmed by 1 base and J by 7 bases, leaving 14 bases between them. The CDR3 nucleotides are TGCGCCAGCAGCTTGACGGGGGGGACGCTTGAAGCTTTCTTT. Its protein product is CASSLTGGTLEAFF.

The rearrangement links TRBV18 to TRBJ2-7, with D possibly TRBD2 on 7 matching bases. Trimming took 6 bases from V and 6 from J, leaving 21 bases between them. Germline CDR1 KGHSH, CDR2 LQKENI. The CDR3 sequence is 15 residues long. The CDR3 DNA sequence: TGTGCCAGCTCGCTAGGGGGGGCATGGGGAGCCGAGCAGTACTTC. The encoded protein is CASSLGGAWGAEQYF.

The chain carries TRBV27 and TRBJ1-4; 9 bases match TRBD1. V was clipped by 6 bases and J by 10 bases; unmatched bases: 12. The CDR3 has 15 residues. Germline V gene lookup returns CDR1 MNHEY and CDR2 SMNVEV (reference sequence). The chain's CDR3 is CASRVAGQGMVKLFF. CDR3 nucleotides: TGTGCCAGCAGGGTCGCCGGACAGGGGATGGTAAAACTGTTTTTT.

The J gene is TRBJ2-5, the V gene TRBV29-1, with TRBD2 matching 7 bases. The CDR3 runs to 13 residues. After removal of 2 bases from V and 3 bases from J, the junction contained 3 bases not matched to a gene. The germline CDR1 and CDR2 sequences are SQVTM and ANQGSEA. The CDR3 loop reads CSVEREGKETQYF. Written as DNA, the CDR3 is TGCAGCGTTGAAAGGGAGGGGAAAGAGACCCAGTACTTC.

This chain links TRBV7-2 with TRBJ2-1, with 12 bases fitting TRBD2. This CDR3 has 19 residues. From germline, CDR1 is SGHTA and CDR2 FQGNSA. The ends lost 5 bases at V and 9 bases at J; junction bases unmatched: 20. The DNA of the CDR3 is TGTGCCAGCAGCGGCCGTGGGCCGAGACTAGCGGGAGAGGTCAGTGAGCAGTTCTTC. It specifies CASSGRGPRLAGEVSEQFF.

For the CDR3, the DNA is TGTGCCAGCAGCCAAGTGCAGCGGGGGGCCACAGATACGCAGTATTTT. It yields the protein CASSQVQRGATDTQYF. The J gene is TRBJ2-3, the V gene TRBV4-2; TRBD2 aligns across 9 bases. The ends lost 1 base at V and 2 bases at J; junction bases unmatched: 4. CDR1 and CDR2 (germline): LGHNA, YNFKEQ. The CDR3 is made up of 16 amino acids.

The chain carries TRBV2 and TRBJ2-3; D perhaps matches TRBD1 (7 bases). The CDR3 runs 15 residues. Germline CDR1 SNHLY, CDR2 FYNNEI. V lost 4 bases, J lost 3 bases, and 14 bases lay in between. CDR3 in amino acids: CASSVGAGGTDTQYF. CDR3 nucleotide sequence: TGTGCCAGCAGTGTTGGGGCAGGGGGGACAGATACGCAGTATTTT.

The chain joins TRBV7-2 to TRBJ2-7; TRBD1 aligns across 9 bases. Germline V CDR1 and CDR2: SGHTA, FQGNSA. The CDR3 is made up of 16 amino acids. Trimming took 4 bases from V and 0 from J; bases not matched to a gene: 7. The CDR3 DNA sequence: TGTGCCAGCAGCTCGGACAGGGGCTTTAGCTCCTACGAGCAGTACTTC. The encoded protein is CASSSDRGFSSYEQYF.

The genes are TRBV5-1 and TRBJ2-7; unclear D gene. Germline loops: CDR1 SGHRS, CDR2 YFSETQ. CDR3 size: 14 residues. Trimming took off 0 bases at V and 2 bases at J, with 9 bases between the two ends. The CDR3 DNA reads TGCGCCAGCAGCTTGGGAGGAACCACCTACGAGCAGTACTTC. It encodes CASSLGGTTYEQYF.

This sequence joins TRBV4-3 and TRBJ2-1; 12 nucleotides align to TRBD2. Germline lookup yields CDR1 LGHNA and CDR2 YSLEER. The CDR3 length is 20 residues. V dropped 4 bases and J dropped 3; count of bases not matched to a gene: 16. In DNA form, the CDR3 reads TGCGCCAGCAGCCCAAGTATCAGGGTTAGGACTAGCGGGGTCTACAATGAGCAGTTCTTC. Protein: CASSPSIRVRTSGVYNEQFF.

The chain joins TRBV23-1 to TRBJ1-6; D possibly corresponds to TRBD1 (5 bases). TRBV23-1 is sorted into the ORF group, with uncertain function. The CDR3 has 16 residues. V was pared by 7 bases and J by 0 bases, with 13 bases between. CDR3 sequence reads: CASTPQGSSYNSPLHF. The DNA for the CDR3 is TGCGCCAGCACCCCCCAGGGAAGCTCCTATAATTCACCCCTCCACTTT.

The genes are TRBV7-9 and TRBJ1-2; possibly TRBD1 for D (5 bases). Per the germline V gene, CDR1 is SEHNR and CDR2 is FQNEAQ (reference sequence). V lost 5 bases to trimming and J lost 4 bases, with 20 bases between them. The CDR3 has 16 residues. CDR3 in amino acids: CASSPRQILGPYGYTF. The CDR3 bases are TGTGCCAGCAGCCCCCGACAGATTTTAGGGCCCTATGGCTACACCTTC.

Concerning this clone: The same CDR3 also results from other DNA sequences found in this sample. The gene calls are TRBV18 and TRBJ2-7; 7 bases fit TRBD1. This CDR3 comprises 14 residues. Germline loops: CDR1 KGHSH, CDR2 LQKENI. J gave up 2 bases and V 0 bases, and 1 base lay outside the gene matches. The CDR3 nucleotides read TGTGCCAGCTCACCACCGACAGGGCCCTACGAGCAGTACTTC. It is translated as CASSPPTGPYEQYF.

The CDR3 region has the DNA TGCGCCAGCAGCTCCTCGACAGGAAACACCATATATTTT. Translated, it gives CASSSSTGNTIYF. This chain links TRBV5-1 with TRBJ1-3; D not resolved. Germline assignment: CDR1 SGHRS and CDR2 YFSETQ. The V end was cut by 3 bases, the J end by 4 bases, with 8 bases between. The CDR3 is 13 amino acids.

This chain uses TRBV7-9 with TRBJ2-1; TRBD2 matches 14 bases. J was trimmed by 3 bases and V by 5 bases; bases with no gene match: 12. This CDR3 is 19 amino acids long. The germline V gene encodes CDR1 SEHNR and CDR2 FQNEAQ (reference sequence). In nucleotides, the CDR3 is TGTGCCAGCAGCCAAACGAGGGGACTAGCGGGAGTTATCTACAATGAGCAGTTCTTC. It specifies CASSQTRGLAGVIYNEQFF.

The CDR3 sequence is CASTFGQGSSYEQYF. The DNA of the CDR3 is TGTGCCAGCACCTTCGGACAGGGGAGCTCCTACGAGCAGTACTTC. The chain recombines TRBV2 with TRBJ2-7, with 9 bases aligning to TRBD1. CDR1 is SNHLY, CDR2 FYNNEI, per germline. The CDR3 is made up of 15 amino acids. J gave up 0 bases and V 7 bases, and 7 bases lay outside the gene matches.

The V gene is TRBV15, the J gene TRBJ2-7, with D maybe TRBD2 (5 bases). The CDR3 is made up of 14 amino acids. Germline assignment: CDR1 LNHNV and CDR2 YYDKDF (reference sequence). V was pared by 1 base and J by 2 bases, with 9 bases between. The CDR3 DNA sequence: TGTGCCACCAGCAGAGGACTACCTCCCTACGAGCAGTACTTC. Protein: CATSRGLPPYEQYF. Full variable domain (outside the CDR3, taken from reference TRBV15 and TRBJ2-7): DAMVIQNPRYQVTQFGKPVTLSCSQTLNHNVMYWYQQKSSQAPKLLFHYYDKDFNNEADTPDNFQSRRPNTSFCFLDIRSPGLGDTAMYLCATSRGLPPYEQYFGPGTRLTVT.

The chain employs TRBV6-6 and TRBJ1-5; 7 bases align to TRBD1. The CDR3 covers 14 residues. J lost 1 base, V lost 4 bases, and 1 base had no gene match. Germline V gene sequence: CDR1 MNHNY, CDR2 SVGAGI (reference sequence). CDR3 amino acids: CASSSRGSNQPQHF. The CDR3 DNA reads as TGTGCCAGCAGTTCCAGGGGGAGCAATCAGCCCCAGCATTTT.

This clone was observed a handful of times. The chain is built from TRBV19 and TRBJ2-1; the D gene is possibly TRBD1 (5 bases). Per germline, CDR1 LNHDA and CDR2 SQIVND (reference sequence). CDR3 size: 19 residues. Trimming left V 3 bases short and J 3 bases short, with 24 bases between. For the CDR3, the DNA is TGTGCCAGTAGTATCGGTCTACAGGCCACGGGCACCCGCTACAATGAGCAGTTCTTC. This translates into CASSIGLQATGTRYNEQFF.

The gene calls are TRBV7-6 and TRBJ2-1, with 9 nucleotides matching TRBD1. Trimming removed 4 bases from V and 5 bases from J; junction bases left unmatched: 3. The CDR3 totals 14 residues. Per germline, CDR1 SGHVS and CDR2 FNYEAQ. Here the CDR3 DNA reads TGTGCCAGCAGCTACCGGGACAGGGACAATGAGCAGTTCTTC. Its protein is CASSYRDRDNEQFF. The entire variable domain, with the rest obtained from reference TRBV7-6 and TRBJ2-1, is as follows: GAGVSQSPRYKVTKRGQDVALRCDPISGHVSLYWYRQALGQGPEFLTYFNYEAQQDKSGLPNDRFSAERPEGSISTLTIQRTEQRDSAMYRCASSYRDRDNEQFFGPGTRLTVL.

As DNA, the CDR3 is TGTGCCAGTAGTATTGGGGGGTGGACTGAAGCTTTCTTT. Translated, it gives CASSIGGWTEAFF. The chain couples TRBV19 to TRBJ1-1, with TRBD1 as a possible D gene (5 bases). Germline CDR1 is LNHDA and CDR2 is SQIVND (reference sequence). The CDR3 runs to 13 residues. The V end lost 3 bases, the J end lost 5 bases, and 10 bases lay between the germline ends.